This T cell receptor beta chain was sequenced in a study of T cells in Graves' hyperthyroidism and ophthalmopathy. Germline V lookup: CDR1 LNHDA, CDR2 SQIVND (reference sequence). CDR3 length: 14 residues. Trimming stripped 3 bases from V and 1 base from J, with 7 bases between. This clonotype has ten or more counts. The investigators amplified TCR beta CDR3 regions from RNA transcripts. The HTBI primer set was used in a first-round RT-PCR of the TCR CDR3. TCRdb analysed the multiplex PCR reads with MiXCR anew, one entry per CDR3 protein. The sample contains roughly 350,000 distinct CDR3 sequences, roughly 14% of which appear only once.

J is TRBJ1-5 and V is TRBV19; D unclear. The clonotype comes from a woman in her thirties with Graves' hyperthyroidism. Sequencing input: blood. The CDR3 loop reads CASSIRGSNQPQHF. In nucleotides, the CDR3 is TGTGCCAGTAGTATCCGAGGGAGCAATCAGCCCCAGCATTTT. Supplemented by reference TRBV19 and TRBJ1-5, the full variable domain reads DGGITQSPKYLFRKEGQNVTLSCEQNLNHDAMYWYRQDPGQGLRLIYYSQIVNDFQKGDIAEGYSVSREKKESFPLTVTSAQKNPTAFYLCASSIRGSNQPQHFGDGTRLSIL.